This T cell receptor beta chain was sequenced for a study of tumor-infiltrating lymphocytes in primary liver carcinoma. Whole-study context: In every tissue type, samples returned a similar yield of roughly 3.65 to 7.5 million productive TCRbeta reads.

Germline V gene sequence: CDR1 MNHNS, CDR2 SASEGT. The CDR3 is 16 residues long. Study-wide points: Tumor top-250-clone fraction significantly exceeded that of blood (p = 0.039).

Points on this clonotype: Antigen unknown. The junction differs from germline at one of its ends, possibly a read error.

TCR beta cDNA was prepared out of roughly 0.45 ug total RNA by means of a constant-region primer. Researchers made the TCR beta libraries by running three nested multiplex PCR rounds with slightly modified ARM-PCR. Forward primers for TRBV1-TRBV30 and a C-beta reverse primer served the first two PCR rounds, at 10 cycles each. One entry per CDR3 protein results from TCRdb running MiXCR on the multiplex PCR reads. The sample contains about 110,000 distinct CDR3 sequences, 80% to 85% of which appear only once. The source material, about 19-30 mg of unsorted bulk tissue, was used to co-extract RNA and DNA.

This clonotype originated in a middle-aged man with primary liver carcinoma and hepatitis B virus infection. Sequencing was carried out using liver tumor tissue from sampling region 3. The subset is: tumor region T3, left-lateral pole. This chain connects TRBV6-1 to TRBJ2-2; D may match TRBD1 or TRBD2 (5 bases each). In nucleotides, the CDR3 is TGTGTCAGCAGTGACCTCGGACAAGGATCCACCGGGGAGCTATTTTTT. This gives the protein CVSSDLGQGSTGELFF.